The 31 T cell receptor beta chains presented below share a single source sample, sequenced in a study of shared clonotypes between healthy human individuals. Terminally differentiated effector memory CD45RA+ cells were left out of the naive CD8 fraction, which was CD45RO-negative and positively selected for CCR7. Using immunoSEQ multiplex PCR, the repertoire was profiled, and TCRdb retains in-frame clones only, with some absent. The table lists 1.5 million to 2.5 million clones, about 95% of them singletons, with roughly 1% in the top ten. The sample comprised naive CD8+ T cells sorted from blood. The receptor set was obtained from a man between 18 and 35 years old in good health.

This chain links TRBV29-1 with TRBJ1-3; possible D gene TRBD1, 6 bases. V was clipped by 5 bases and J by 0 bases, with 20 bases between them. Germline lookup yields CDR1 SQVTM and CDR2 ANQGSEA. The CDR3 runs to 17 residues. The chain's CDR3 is CSVQAGVILCSGNTIYF. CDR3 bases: TGCAGCGTTCAGGCAGGGGTTATTCTCTGCTCTGGAAACACCATATATTTT.

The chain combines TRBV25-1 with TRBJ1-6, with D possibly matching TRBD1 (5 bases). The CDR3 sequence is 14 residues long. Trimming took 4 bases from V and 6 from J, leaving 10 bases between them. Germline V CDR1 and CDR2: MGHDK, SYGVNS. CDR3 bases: TGTGCCAGCAGTGGAGGGCAGGGTAATTCACCCCTCCACTTT. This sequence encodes CASSGGQGNSPLHF.

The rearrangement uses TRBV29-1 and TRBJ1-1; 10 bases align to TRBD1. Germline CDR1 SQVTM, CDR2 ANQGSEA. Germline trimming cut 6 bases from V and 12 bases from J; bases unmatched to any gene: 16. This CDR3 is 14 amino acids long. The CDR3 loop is CSVRTGGWPPAPFF. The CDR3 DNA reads TGCAGCGTCCGGACAGGGGGTTGGCCACCCGCCCCTTTCTTT.

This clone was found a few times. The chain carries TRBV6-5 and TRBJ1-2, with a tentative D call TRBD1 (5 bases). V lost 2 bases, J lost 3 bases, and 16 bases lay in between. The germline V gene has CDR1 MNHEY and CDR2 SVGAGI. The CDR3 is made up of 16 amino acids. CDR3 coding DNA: TGTGCCAGCAGTTACACTCCCGGGGCGGGTGACTATGGCTACACCTTC. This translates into CASSYTPGAGDYGYTF.

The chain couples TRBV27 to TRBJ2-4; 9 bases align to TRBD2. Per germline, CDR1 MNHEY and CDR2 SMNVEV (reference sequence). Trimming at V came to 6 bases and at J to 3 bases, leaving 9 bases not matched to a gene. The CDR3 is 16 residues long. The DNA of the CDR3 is TGTGCCAGCAGCCAGGGACTAGCCGGCGGCAAAAACATTCAGTACTTC. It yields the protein CASSQGLAGGKNIQYF.

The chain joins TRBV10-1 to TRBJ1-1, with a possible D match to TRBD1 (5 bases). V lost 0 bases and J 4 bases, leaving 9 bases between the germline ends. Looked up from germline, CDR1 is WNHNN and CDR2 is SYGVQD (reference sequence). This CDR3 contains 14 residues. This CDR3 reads CASSESTQGTEAFF. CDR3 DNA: TGCGCCAGCAGTGAGTCGACGCAGGGCACTGAAGCTTTCTTT.

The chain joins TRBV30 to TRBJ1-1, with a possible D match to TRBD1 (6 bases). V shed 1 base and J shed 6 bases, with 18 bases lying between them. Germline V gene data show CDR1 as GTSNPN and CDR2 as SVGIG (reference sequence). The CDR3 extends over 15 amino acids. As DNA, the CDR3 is TGTGCCTGGAGTGAGTCTGGGGGCCCGTTCGCTGAAGCTTTCTTT. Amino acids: CAWSESGGPFAEAFF.

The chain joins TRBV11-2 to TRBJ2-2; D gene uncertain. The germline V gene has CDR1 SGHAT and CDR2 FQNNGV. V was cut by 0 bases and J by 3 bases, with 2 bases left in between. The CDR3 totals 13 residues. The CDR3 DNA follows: TGTGCCAGCAGCTTAGACGACACCGGGGAGCTGTTTTTT. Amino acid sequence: CASSLDDTGELFF.

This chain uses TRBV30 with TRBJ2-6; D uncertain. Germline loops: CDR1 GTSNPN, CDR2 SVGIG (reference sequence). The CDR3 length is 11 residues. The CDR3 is CGGSGANVLTF. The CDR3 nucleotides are TGTGGGGGCTCTGGGGCCAACGTCCTGACTTTC.

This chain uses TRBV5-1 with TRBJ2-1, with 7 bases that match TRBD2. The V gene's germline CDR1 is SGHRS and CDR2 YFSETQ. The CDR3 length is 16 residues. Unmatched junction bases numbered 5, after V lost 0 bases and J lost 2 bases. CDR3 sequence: CASSLAWEGPYNEQFF. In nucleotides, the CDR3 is TGCGCCAGCAGCTTGGCCTGGGAGGGGCCCTACAATGAGCAGTTCTTC.

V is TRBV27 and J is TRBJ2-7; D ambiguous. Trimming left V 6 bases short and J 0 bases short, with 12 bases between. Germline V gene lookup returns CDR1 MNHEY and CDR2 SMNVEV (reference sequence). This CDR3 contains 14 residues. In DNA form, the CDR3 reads TGTGCCAGCAGCCGAGACACCAACTCCTACGAGCAGTACTTC. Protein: CASSRDTNSYEQYF.

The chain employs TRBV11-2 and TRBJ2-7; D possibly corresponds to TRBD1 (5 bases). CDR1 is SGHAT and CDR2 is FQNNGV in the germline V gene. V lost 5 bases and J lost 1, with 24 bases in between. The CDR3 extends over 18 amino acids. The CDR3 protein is CASSEPPLGRVTSYEQYF. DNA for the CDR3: TGTGCCAGCAGCGAGCCCCCCCTTGGCAGGGTGACGTCCTACGAGCAGTACTTC.

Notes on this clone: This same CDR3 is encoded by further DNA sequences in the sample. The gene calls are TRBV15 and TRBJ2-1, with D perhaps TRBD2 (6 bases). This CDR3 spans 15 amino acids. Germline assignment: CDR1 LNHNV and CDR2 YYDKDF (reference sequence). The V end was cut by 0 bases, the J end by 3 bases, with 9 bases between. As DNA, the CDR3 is TGTGCCACCAGCAGAGATAGGGGACTCTACAATGAGCAGTTCTTC. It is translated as CATSRDRGLYNEQFF.

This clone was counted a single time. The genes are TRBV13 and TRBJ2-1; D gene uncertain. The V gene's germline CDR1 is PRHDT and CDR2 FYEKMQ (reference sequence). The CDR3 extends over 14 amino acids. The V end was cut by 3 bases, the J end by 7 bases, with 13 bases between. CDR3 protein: CASSFPGAPNEQFF. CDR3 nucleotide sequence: TGTGCCAGCAGCTTCCCGGGCGCTCCGAATGAGCAGTTCTTC. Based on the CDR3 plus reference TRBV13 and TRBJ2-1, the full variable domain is AAGVIQSPRHLIKEKRETATLKCYPIPRHDTVYWYQQGPGQDPQFLISFYEKMQSDKGSIPDRFSAQQFSDYHSELNMSSLELGDSALYFCASSFPGAPNEQFFGPGTRLTVL.

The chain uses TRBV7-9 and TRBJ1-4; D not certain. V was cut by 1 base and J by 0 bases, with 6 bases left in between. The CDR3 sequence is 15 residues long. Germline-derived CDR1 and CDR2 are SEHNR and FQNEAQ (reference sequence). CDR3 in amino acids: CASSLEQATNEKLFF. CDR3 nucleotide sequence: TGTGCCAGCAGCTTAGAGCAAGCAACTAATGAAAAACTGTTTTTT. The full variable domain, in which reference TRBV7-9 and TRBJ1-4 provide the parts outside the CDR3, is DTGVSQNPRHKITKRGQNVTFRCDPISEHNRLYWYRQTLGQGPEFLTYFQNEAQLEKSRLLSDRFSAERPKGSFSTLEIQRTEQGDSAMYLCASSLEQATNEKLFFGSGTQLSVL.

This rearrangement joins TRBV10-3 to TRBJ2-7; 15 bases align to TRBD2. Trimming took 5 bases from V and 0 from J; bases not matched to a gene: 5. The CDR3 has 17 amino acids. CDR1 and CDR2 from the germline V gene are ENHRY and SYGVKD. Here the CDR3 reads CAISPGLAGGSSYEQYF. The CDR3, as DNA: TGTGCCATCAGTCCGGGACTAGCGGGAGGTAGCTCCTACGAGCAGTACTTC.

The CDR3 DNA reads TGTGCCACCGGACAGGGATACAATGAGCAGTTCTTC. It is translated as CATGQGYNEQFF. J is TRBJ2-1 and V is TRBV9; 8 bases line up with TRBD1. With 9 bases clipped from V and 4 bases from J, the junction kept 3 bases outside the gene matches. CDR1 and CDR2 from the germline V gene are SGDLS and YYNGEE. The CDR3 contains 12 residues. Filled out from reference TRBV9 and TRBJ2-1, the complete variable domain reads DSGVTQTPKHLITATGQRVTLRCSPRSGDLSVYWYQQSLDQGLQFLIQYYNGEERAKGNILERFSAQQFPDLHSELNLSSLELGDSALYFCATGQGYNEQFFGPGTRLTVL.

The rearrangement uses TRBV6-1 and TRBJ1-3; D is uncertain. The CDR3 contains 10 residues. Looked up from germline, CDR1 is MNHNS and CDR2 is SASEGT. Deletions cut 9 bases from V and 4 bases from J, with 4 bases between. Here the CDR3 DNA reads TGTGCCAGTACAGGAAACACCATATATTTT. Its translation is CASTGNTIYF.

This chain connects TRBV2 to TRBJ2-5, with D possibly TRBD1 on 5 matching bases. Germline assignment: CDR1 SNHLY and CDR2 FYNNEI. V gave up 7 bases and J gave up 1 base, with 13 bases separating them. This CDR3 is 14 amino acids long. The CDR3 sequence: CASTNQGSQETQYF. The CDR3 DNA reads TGTGCCAGCACTAACCAGGGATCCCAAGAGACCCAGTACTTC.

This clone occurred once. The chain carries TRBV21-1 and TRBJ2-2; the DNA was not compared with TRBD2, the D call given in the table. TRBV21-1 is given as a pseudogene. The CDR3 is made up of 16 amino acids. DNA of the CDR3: TGTGCCAGCAGCACGGGACTAGCGGGGAACACCGGGGAGCTGTTTTTT. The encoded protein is CASSTGLAGNTGELFF.

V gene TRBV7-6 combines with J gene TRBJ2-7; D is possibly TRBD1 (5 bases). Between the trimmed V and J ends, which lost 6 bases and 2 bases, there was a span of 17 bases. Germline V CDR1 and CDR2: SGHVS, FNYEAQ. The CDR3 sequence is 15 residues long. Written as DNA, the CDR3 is TGTGCCAGCAGTTCAGAGCCCCAGGGTCCCTACGAGCAGTACTTC. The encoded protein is CASSSEPQGPYEQYF.

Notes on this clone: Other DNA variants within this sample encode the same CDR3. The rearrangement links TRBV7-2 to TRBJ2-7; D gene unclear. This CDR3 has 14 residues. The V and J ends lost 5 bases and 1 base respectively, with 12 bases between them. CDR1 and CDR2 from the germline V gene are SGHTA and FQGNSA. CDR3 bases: TGTGCCAGCAGCCCGGGTCCCTTTTCCTACGAGCAGTACTTC. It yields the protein CASSPGPFSYEQYF.

CDR3 nucleotides: TGTGCCAGCAGCTTGACAGGGGGCGCAGAAGAGACCCAGTACTTC. Amino acids: CASSLTGGAEETQYF. The rearrangement joins TRBV11-3 to TRBJ2-5, with 10 bases aligning to TRBD1. The germline gives CDR1 SGHNT, CDR2 YENEEA. J lost 3 bases, V lost 3 bases, and 4 bases had no gene match. This CDR3 has 15 residues.

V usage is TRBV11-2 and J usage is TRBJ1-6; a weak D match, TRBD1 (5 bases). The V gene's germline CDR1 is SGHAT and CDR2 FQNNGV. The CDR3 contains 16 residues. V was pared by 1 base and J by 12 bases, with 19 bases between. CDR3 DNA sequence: TGTGCCAGCAGCTTAGTCCCGACAGCACATGGTAAACCCCTCCACTTT. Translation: CASSLVPTAHGKPLHF.

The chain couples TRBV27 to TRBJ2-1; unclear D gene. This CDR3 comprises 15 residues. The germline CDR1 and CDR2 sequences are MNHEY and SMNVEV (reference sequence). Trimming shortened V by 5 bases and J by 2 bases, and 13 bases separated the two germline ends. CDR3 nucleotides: TGTGCCAGCAGTCCCGACTGGACGGCCTACAATGAGCAGTTCTTC. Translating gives CASSPDWTAYNEQFF.

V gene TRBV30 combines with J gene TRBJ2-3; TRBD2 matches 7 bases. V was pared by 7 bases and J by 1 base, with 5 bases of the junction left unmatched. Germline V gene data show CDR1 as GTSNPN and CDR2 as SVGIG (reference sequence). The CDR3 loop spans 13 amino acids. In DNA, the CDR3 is TGTGCCTCGGGGAGCGGGGGCACAGATACGCAGTATTTT. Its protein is CASGSGGTDTQYF.

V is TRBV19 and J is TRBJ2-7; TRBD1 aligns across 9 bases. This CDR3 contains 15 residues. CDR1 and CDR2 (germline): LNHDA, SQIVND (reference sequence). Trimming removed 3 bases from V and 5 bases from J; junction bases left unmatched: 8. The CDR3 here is CASSISRDRVNEQYF. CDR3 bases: TGTGCCAGTAGTATCTCCCGGGACAGGGTCAACGAGCAGTACTTC.

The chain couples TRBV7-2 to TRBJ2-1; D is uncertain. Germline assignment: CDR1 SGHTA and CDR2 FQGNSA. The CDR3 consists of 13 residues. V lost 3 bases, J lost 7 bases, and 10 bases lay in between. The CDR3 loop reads CASSFPGWNEQFF. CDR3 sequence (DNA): TGTGCCAGCAGCTTTCCGGGTTGGAATGAGCAGTTCTTC. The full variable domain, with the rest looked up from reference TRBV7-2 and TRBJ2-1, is GAGVSQSPSNKVTEKGKDVELRCDPISGHTALYWYRQSLGQGLEFLIYFQGNSAPDKSGLPSDRFSAERTGGSVSTLTIQRTQQEDSAVYLCASSFPGWNEQFFGPGTRLTVL.

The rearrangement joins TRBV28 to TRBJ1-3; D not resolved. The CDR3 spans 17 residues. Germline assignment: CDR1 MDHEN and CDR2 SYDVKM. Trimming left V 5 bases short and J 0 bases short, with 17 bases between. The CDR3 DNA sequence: TGTGCCAGCAGTCTAGCCCTAGGACTGGGCTCTGGAAACACCATATATTTT. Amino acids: CASSLALGLGSGNTIYF.

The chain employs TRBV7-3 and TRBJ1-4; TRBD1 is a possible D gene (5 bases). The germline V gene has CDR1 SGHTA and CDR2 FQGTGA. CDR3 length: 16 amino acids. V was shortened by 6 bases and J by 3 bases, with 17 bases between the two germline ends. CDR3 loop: CASRYKNGQSNEKLFF. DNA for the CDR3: TGTGCCAGCAGATATAAGAACGGACAATCTAATGAAAAACTGTTTTTT.

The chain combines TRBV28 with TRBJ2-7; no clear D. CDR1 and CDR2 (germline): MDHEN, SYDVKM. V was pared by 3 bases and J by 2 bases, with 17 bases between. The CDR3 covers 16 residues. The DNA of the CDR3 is TGTGCCAGCAGTTTGCGATTGGGATTACTAACCTACGAGCAGTACTTC. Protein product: CASSLRLGLLTYEQYF.